This T cell receptor (beta chain) came from a study of molecular identifiers for immune sequencing clone quantification. Study information: Replicate runs used RNA from roughly 21,000 or 96,000 naive CD8 cells, which was split five ways into aliquots, and four of those aliquots were then sequenced.

The CDR3 contains 16 residues. The germline CDR1 and CDR2 sequences are SNHLY and FYNNEI. The V end lost 5 bases, the J end lost 0 bases, and 15 bases lay between the germline ends. TCRdb used MiXCR to reprocess the PCR reads, holding one entry per CDR3 protein. The table shows some 320,000 distinct CDR3 sequences, with around 21% occurring only once. The source of this sequence is a human donor in good health. Some libraries in this study had Jurkat cell RNA spiked in. Sample: naive CD8+ T cells from blood, with Jurkat cell RNA spiked in. Subset indicated: FACS-sorted CD8+CD4-CCR7+CD45RA+ naive T cells. The gene calls are TRBV2 and TRBJ2-3; no reliable D call. As DNA, the CDR3 is TGTGCCAGCAGTACCTCACGGATCCATAGCACAGATACGCAGTATTTT. Encoded protein: CASSTSRIHSTDTQYF.